This TCR beta chain originates from a study of shared clonotypes between healthy human individuals. Background on the study: A donor's plate count was three for CD4 naive and three for CD4 memory; CD8 naive had two and CD8 memory one.

From germline, CDR1 is ENHRY and CDR2 SYGVKD. The V segment lost 4 bases and the J segment 5 bases; nucleotides outside the gene matches: 6. The CDR3 consists of 15 residues. Of note for this clone: No antigen is known for it.

TCRdb's copy holds only in-frame clones and misses some; the assay was immunoSEQ multiplex PCR. There are roughly 1,500,000 clones in the sample; 98% to 99% occur only once, and approximately 0.38% lies in the top ten. Naive CD45RA+ and memory CD45RA-negative subsets were split from CD4+ cells. Overall study findings and caveats: Clonotype sharing among donors was thought likely to change with sequencing depth.

This chain joins TRBV10-3 and TRBJ2-5; 11 nucleotides line up with TRBD1. The sequenced material came from naive CD4+ T cells sorted from blood. The subset here: CD45RA+ positively selected. This clonotype was obtained from a man aged 25-45 years in good health. CDR3 residues: CAISVGQGARETQYF. CDR3 nucleotides: TGTGCCATCAGTGTCGGACAGGGGGCGAGGGAGACCCAGTACTTC.